The 21 T cell receptor beta chains below were found in one sample sequenced in a study of T cells after yellow fever vaccination. TCRdb re-called the 5' RACE reads with MiXCR, one entry per CDR3 protein. The data hold fewer than 350,000 distinct CDR3 sequences, with 3.6% observed a single time. The specimen comprised PBMCs, sampled on the day of the yellow fever booster vaccination. Receptors originate from a man aged 18 to 29 who received the YFV17D yellow fever vaccine.

The chain employs TRBV12-3 or TRBV12-4 and TRBJ1-1; TRBD1 might be the D (6 bases). V lost 4 bases and J 3 bases, leaving 15 bases between the germline ends. The CDR3 sequence is 15 residues long. CDR3 residues: CASSYRTRGYTEAFF. In nucleotides, the CDR3 is TGTGCCAGCAGTTACAGGACAAGGGGGTACACTGAAGCTTTCTTT.

The chain employs TRBV10-3 and TRBJ1-5, with D maybe TRBD1 (6 bases). The CDR3 sequence is 12 residues long. Trimming shortened V by 10 bases and J by 3 bases, and 10 bases separated the two germline ends. Germline V lookup: CDR1 ENHRY, CDR2 SYGVKD. As DNA, the CDR3 is TGTGCCACCGGACAGCCCAATCAGCCCCAGCATTTT. Protein sequence: CATGQPNQPQHF.

The chain joins TRBV11-1 to TRBJ1-2; 8 positions agree with TRBD1. CDR1 is SGHAT, CDR2 FQDESV, per germline (reference sequence). This CDR3 region has 13 residues. Trimming at V came to 5 bases and at J to 4 bases, leaving 3 bases not matched to a gene. As DNA, the CDR3 is TGTGCCAGCAGCGCGACAGGGGCCTATGGCTACACCTTC. This translates into CASSATGAYGYTF.

J is TRBJ2-1 and V is TRBV4-2; D might be TRBD2 (6 bases). Per the germline V gene, CDR1 is LGHNA and CDR2 is YNFKEQ. This CDR3 is 15 amino acids long. V lost 0 bases to trimming and J lost 5 bases, with 11 bases between them. The CDR3 region is CASSQDWPGDNEQFF. Written as DNA, the CDR3 is TGTGCCAGCAGCCAAGATTGGCCGGGGGACAATGAGCAGTTCTTC.

This clonotype was detected ten times or more. The chain links TRBV7-9 to TRBJ2-5; D is unresolved. Germline assignment: CDR1 SEHNR and CDR2 FQNEAQ (reference sequence). The CDR3 is 14 amino acids. V lost 4 bases and J lost 2, with 11 bases in between. The CDR3, as DNA: TGTGCCAGCAGCTATTGGGCCGTGCAAGAGACCCAGTACTTC. Protein product: CASSYWAVQETQYF.

This clonotype was seen more than once but under ten times. The chain is built from TRBV19 and TRBJ2-7, with TRBD1 identical over 7 bases. This CDR3 comprises 15 residues. J gave up 3 bases and V 1 base, and 6 bases lay outside the gene matches. From germline, CDR1 is LNHDA and CDR2 SQIVND (reference sequence). The CDR3 sequence is CASSIAPGTVYEQYF. The CDR3 DNA follows: TGTGCCAGTAGTATAGCCCCCGGGACAGTCTACGAGCAGTACTTC.

This clonotype was seen only a few times. The chain is built from TRBV4-1 and TRBJ2-3; 13 nucleotides line up with TRBD2. The CDR3 runs to 15 residues. Germline V gene lookup returns CDR1 MGHRA and CDR2 YSYEKL. With V trimmed by 1 base and J by 12 bases, 7 bases remained unmatched. CDR3 coding DNA: TGCGCCAGCAGCCAAGCACCGGGACTAGCGGGGCCCCAGTATTTT. Protein: CASSQAPGLAGPQYF.

This clonotype was found many times. The rearrangement joins TRBV7-2 to TRBJ2-6; D unclear. The CDR3 runs to 13 residues. Germline V gene data show CDR1 as SGHTA and CDR2 as FQGNSA. The CDR3 sequence: CGARFAGANVLTF. CDR3 DNA sequence: TGTGGGGCGAGATTCGCTGGGGCCAACGTCCTGACTTTC.

This clonotype was counted ten times or more. This rearrangement joins TRBV10-3 to TRBJ1-3; D remains ambiguous. The CDR3 length is 15 residues. V was cut by 4 bases and J by 0 bases, with 10 bases left in between. Looked up from germline, CDR1 is ENHRY and CDR2 is SYGVKD. Written as DNA, the CDR3 is TGTGCCATCAGTGCAGGCTCGAACTCTGGAAACACCATATATTTT. The encoded protein is CAISAGSNSGNTIYF.

This clonotype was observed at least ten times. The chain joins TRBV5-6 to TRBJ2-1; D might be TRBD2 (5 bases). V lost 2 bases and J 5 bases, leaving 14 bases between the germline ends. Germline V gives CDR1 SGHDT, CDR2 YYEEEE. The CDR3 runs to 15 residues. This CDR3 reads CASSFLGADHNEQFF. CDR3 coding DNA: TGTGCCAGCAGCTTTTTGGGAGCCGACCACAATGAGCAGTTCTTC.

Only a few counts were recorded for this clonotype. The rearrangement links TRBV6-1 to TRBJ1-1; D is perhaps TRBD1 (6 bases). CDR3 size: 16 residues. Trimming removed 6 bases at V and 1 base at J, with 18 bases between. CDR1 is MNHNS, CDR2 SASEGT, per germline. CDR3 coding DNA: TGTGCCAGCAGAAGGAAATTAGACAGGAGGAACACTGAAGCTTTCTTT. Its protein is CASRRKLDRRNTEAFF.

This clonotype showed up many times. The chain is built from TRBV7-2 and TRBJ2-3; 8 nucleotides align to TRBD2. Germline values: CDR1 SGHTA, CDR2 FQGNSA. The CDR3 contains 16 residues. J gave up 2 bases and V 2 bases, and 6 bases lay outside the gene matches. CDR3 bases: TGTGCCAGCAGCTTATGGGCGGGGGGACCCACAGATACGCAGTATTTT. Protein: CASSLWAGGPTDTQYF.

This clonotype was counted many times. V gene TRBV4-1 combines with J gene TRBJ2-3; a weak D match, TRBD2 (5 bases). V shed 1 base and J shed 0 bases, with 11 bases lying between them. The CDR3 is 16 residues long. CDR1 is MGHRA and CDR2 is YSYEKL in the germline V gene. The CDR3 DNA reads as TGCGCCAGCAGCCAAGGCTACGGGGAAAGCACAGATACGCAGTATTTT. Translating it yields CASSQGYGESTDTQYF.

This clonotype came up many times. This CDR3 reads CASSLARGGLHQPQHF. The CDR3 DNA is TGTGCCAGCAGCTTAGCCAGGGGAGGATTACACCAGCCCCAGCATTTT. The chain uses TRBV7-2 and TRBJ1-5; tentative D call: TRBD1 (6 bases). Germline values: CDR1 SGHTA, CDR2 FQGNSA. Trimming removed 0 bases at V and 7 bases at J, with 16 bases between. The CDR3 is 16 amino acids.

This clonotype was counted a few times. V usage is TRBV19 and J usage is TRBJ2-3; 10 bases line up with TRBD2. V lost 3 bases to trimming and J lost 4 bases; unmatched junction nucleotides: 7. The CDR3 has 16 amino acids. Germline assignment: CDR1 LNHDA and CDR2 SQIVND (reference sequence). CDR3 in amino acids: CASSIPGLAMPDTQYF. CDR3 DNA sequence: TGTGCCAGTAGTATTCCGGGACTAGCGATGCCAGATACGCAGTATTTT.

This clonotype was counted at least ten times. This chain links TRBV5-1 with TRBJ2-3, with a tentative D call TRBD1 (5 bases). From germline, CDR1 is SGHRS and CDR2 YFSETQ. CDR3 length equals 15 residues. The ends were cut back, 4 bases at V and 0 bases at J, with 12 bases in the middle. The CDR3 sequence: CASSLTVASTDTQYF. CDR3 sequence (DNA): TGCGCCAGCAGCCTGACAGTAGCTAGCACAGATACGCAGTATTTT.

The chain carries TRBV4-2 and TRBJ2-1; 8 nucleotides match TRBD2. Germline V gene sequence: CDR1 LGHNA, CDR2 YNFKEQ. V lost 0 bases to trimming and J lost 7 bases; unmatched junction nucleotides: 5. CDR3 size: 15 residues. CDR3 DNA sequence: TGTGCCAGCAGCCAAGACGGGGGGGCCCAGAATGAGCAGTTCTTC. Protein product: CASSQDGGAQNEQFF.

The table lists this clonotype with a few counts. The rearrangement uses TRBV10-2 and TRBJ2-2; 8 bases are a match to TRBD1. Trimming took 7 bases from V and 6 from J; bases not matched to a gene: 4. Germline CDR1 and CDR2: WSHSY and SAAADI. CDR3 size: 13 residues. Here the CDR3 reads CASTGQGAGELFF. The DNA for the CDR3 is TGCGCCAGCACCGGACAGGGAGCCGGGGAGCTGTTTTTT.

This clonotype appeared many times. The CDR3 here is CSGGGGWGMNTEAFF. CDR3 DNA sequence: TGCAGCGGCGGGGGCGGTTGGGGCATGAACACTGAAGCTTTCTTT. The rearrangement uses TRBV29-1 and TRBJ1-1; TRBD1 might be the D (6 bases). Germline loops: CDR1 SQVTM, CDR2 ANQGSEA. The CDR3 contains 15 residues. V lost 7 bases, J lost 0 bases, and 18 bases lay in between.

This clonotype appeared many times. The V call is TRBV12-3 or TRBV12-4, the J call TRBJ2-7; a weak D match, TRBD2 (7 bases). This CDR3 is built from 15 residues. The V end lost 5 bases, the J end lost 5 bases, and 19 bases lay between the germline ends. This CDR3 reads CASSPLRGAAHEQYF. CDR3 nucleotides: TGTGCCAGCAGTCCCCTACGGGGGGCCGCTCACGAGCAGTACTTC.

This clonotype was detected only a few times. This chain connects TRBV6-2 or TRBV6-3 to TRBJ1-1; D is ambiguous. V dropped 0 bases and J dropped 1 base, with 9 bases sitting between them. CDR3 length: 15 residues. The germline V gene encodes CDR1 MNHEY and CDR2 SVGEGT. The CDR3 bases are TGTGCCAGCAGTTACTCGCCCCTCTCGAACACTGAAGCTTTCTTT. Translated: CASSYSPLSNTEAFF.